Listed below are T cell receptor beta chains from one sample, sequenced in a study of cytotoxic CD8 clonotypes in ibrutinib-treated CLL. The method was immunoSEQ multiplex PCR; TCRdb's version includes in-frame clones alone and lacks a portion of them. The sample carries 120,000 to 150,000 clones, approximately 90% recorded once. Sequenced material: PBMCs, taken after 12 months of ibrutinib treatment. These TCRs come from a human donor with chronic lymphocytic leukemia. Both conserved end residues are part of each CDR3. D genes are given only for firm matches. Clone size appears in some rows only: once, few, many, or a class for an expanded clone.

DNA | CDR3 | J | size | V | D
TGTGCCAGCAGTTTGGTAGCGGGGTCCTCTGGGGCCAACGTCCTGACTTTC | CASSLVAGSSGANVLTF | TRBJ2-6 | . | TRBV27 | TRBD2
TGTGCCAGCAGTTTGGGAGTGAACACCGGGGAGCTGTTTTTT | CASSLGVNTGELFF | TRBJ2-2 | . | TRBV28 | .
TGTGCCTCGACCCAGCCGGCCACTCTCTATGGCTACACCTTC | CASTQPATLYGYTF | TRBJ1-2 | . | TRBV30 | .
TGTGCCAGCAGGTCACAGGGAATGAACACTGAAGCTTTCTTT | CASRSQGMNTEAFF | TRBJ1-1 | . | TRBV2 | .
TGCGCCAGCAGCCCATCCCTTGGGACTACCTACACCGGGGAGCTGTTTTTT | CASSPSLGTTYTGELFF | TRBJ2-2 | . | TRBV4-3 | TRBD2
TGTGCCAGCAGTTTCGGGACTCGAAACACCGGGGAGCTGTTTTTT | CASSFGTRNTGELFF | TRBJ2-2 | . | TRBV6-5 | .
TGTGCCAGCTCACCACGTCTAGCGGCGAACACCGGGGAGCTGTTTTTT | CASSPRLAANTGELFF | TRBJ2-2 | . | TRBV18 | TRBD2
TGTGCCAGCAGCTTTGGTCGGACAGCCTTACATGAGCAGTACTTC | CASSFGRTALHEQYF | TRBJ2-7 | . | TRBV5-4 | .
TGTGCCAGCAGCTCCCGACAGGGTGGATCCTACGAGCAGTACTTC | CASSSRQGGSYEQYF | TRBJ2-7 | . | TRBV7-8 | TRBD1
TGTGCCAGTAGTATAACCGCTGCGGCCTCCTACGAGCAGTACTTC | CASSITAAASYEQYF | TRBJ2-7 | . | TRBV19 | .
TGTGCCAGCAGCTTATTCGGGTCGTCCACTGAAGCTTTCTTT | CASSLFGSSTEAFF | TRBJ1-1 | . | TRBV7-2 | .
TGTGCCAGCAGTTACCGGGTGGAGACCCAGTACTTC | CASSYRVETQYF | TRBJ2-5 | . | TRBV6-6 | .
TGTGCCAGCAGCTTGATAAACCCGGGACAGGGGGCGAAGGAGCAGTACTTC | CASSLINPGQGAKEQYF | TRBJ2-7 | . | TRBV11-2 | TRBD1
TGTGCCAGTAGTGTATCTGAATGGAGAAACGAGCAGTACTTC | CASSVSEWRNEQYF | TRBJ2-7 | . | TRBV19 | .
TGTGCCAGCAGCTTAACGTCCCTAGCGGCCCCCCCCGGGGAGCTGTTTTTT | CASSLTSLAAPPGELFF | TRBJ2-2 | . | TRBV7-3 | TRBD2
TGCGCCAGCAGCTTCTTCAATGAGCAGTTCTTC | CASSFFNEQFF | TRBJ2-1 | once | TRBV5-1 | .
TGTGCCAGCAGTTATCACAGGGGGCTGAGCACAGATACGCAGTATTTT | CASSYHRGLSTDTQYF | TRBJ2-3 | . | TRBV27 | TRBD1
TGTGCCAGCAGTAACCCCAGGGAACTAGAGACCCAGTACTTC | CASSNPRELETQYF | TRBJ2-5 | . | TRBV6-6 | .
TGTGCCAGCAAGCGACTTCCCGGAGGGGAAGAGACCCAGTACTTC | CASKRLPGGEETQYF | TRBJ2-5 | . | TRBV6-4 | .
TGTGCCAGCAGCTCGGGACGAGCGGGAGGGAATTACAACCCCTACGAGCAGTACTTC | CASSSGRAGGNYNPYEQYF | TRBJ2-7 | . | TRBV5-4 | TRBD2
TGTGCCAGCAGCGCTAAGACGACAGGGTCCGAGGAGCAGTTCTTC | CASSAKTTGSEEQFF | TRBJ2-1 | once | TRBV9 | TRBD1
TGTGCCAGCGGAGTGATTCGCCTAGCGGGAGGGGAGCAGTACTTC | CASGVIRLAGGEQYF | TRBJ2-7 | . | TRBV7-9 | TRBD2
TGTGCCAGCAGTTTAATGCAGGGGGCTAGGGAGCAGTACTTC | CASSLMQGAREQYF | TRBJ2-7 | . | TRBV28 | TRBD1
TGTGCCAGCAGTGCTTCCGGGCCTATAAACCCATATGGCTACACCTTC | CASSASGPINPYGYTF | TRBJ1-2 | . | TRBV6-1 | .
TGCAGCGTTGAAGGGGCAGGGGGCACTGAAGCTTTCTTT | CSVEGAGGTEAFF | TRBJ1-1 | . | TRBV29-1 | TRBD1
TGTGCCTGGAGCACATTCTCCTACAATGAGCAGTTCTTC | CAWSTFSYNEQFF | TRBJ2-1 | . | TRBV30 | .
TGTGCCAGCTCACCGAGGCAAGGAGACTACGATGAGCAGTTCTTC | CASSPRQGDYDEQFF | TRBJ2-1 | . | TRBV18 | .
TGTGCCAGCTCACCAAGAGCGGGAGCAGGAACCGGGGAGCTGTTTTTT | CASSPRAGAGTGELFF | TRBJ2-2 | . | TRBV18 | TRBD2
TGTGCCAGCAGTTCCGAGACTAGCGGGAGTTCGTACAATGAGCAGTTCTTC | CASSSETSGSSYNEQFF | TRBJ2-1 | . | TRBV28 | TRBD2
TGCGCCAGCAGCTTGTCGACAGGGGCGAACACTGAAGCTTTCTTT | CASSLSTGANTEAFF | TRBJ1-1 | . | TRBV5-1 | TRBD1
TGTGCCAGCAGTTTAGGGACACCGAGAAACTACGAGCAGTACTTC | CASSLGTPRNYEQYF | TRBJ2-7 | . | TRBV28 | .
TGCGCCAGCAGCCAAGAATTGAGGGGGGGACAGCCCCAGCATTTT | CASSQELRGGQPQHF | TRBJ1-5 | . | TRBV4-1 | .
TGTGCCAGCAGCCTTGGGACTGTAGAGCAGTACTTC | CASSLGTVEQYF | TRBJ2-7 | . | TRBV7-8 | .
TGTGCCGTTCAGGATAGCGGGCGCACAGATACGCAGTATTTT | CAVQDSGRTDTQYF | TRBJ2-3 | . | TRBV28 | TRBD2
TGTGCCAGCAGCCTCGGGACAACTAAGCAGTTCTTC | CASSLGTTKQFF | TRBJ2-1 | . | TRBV28 | .
TGTGCCAGCAGTGCATGGGACAGGGGGCGAATTGAAGCTTTCTTT | CASSAWDRGRIEAFF | TRBJ1-1 | few | TRBV25-1 | TRBD1
TGTGCCACCAGCAGCCAAAATAGCGGACAAGAGACCCAGTACTTC | CATSSQNSGQETQYF | TRBJ2-5 | once | TRBV15 | .
TGTGCCAGTAGTATCCAAAGCGGGAGCACAGATACGCAGTATTTT | CASSIQSGSTDTQYF | TRBJ2-3 | . | TRBV19 | .
TGTGCCAGCAGCGGGACAGGGGCGTCCTACGAGCAGTACTTC | CASSGTGASYEQYF | TRBJ2-7 | . | TRBV7-9 | TRBD1
TGTGCCAGCAGCGAGAGTAGCGGGAGGGTGACAGATACGCAGTATTTT | CASSESSGRVTDTQYF | TRBJ2-3 | . | TRBV7-2 | TRBD2
TGCGCCAGCAGCTTGCTAACCTGGGACCGGGGGCAGTACTTC | CASSLLTWDRGQYF | TRBJ2-7 | . | TRBV5-1 | .
TGTGCCAGCAGACGGGAGCTCACAGATACGCAGTATTTT | CASRRELTDTQYF | TRBJ2-3 | . | TRBV7-2 | .
TGTGCCAGCTCACCAATCGAGAAGGGGATAGCCGAAAAACTGTTTTTT | CASSPIEKGIAEKLFF | TRBJ1-4 | once | TRBV18 | .
TGCAGCGTTGGGCGGTCCACAGGGGGCTTGGACGAGCAGTACTTC | CSVGRSTGGLDEQYF | TRBJ2-7 | . | TRBV29-1 | TRBD1
TGTGCCAGCAGTTACTCGTCGGGCCAGCCCCAGCATTTT | CASSYSSGQPQHF | TRBJ1-5 | . | TRBV6-5 | .
TGTGCCAGCAGCTTACCTAGTTTCCGGGATACGCAGTATTTT | CASSLPSFRDTQYF | TRBJ2-3 | . | TRBV11-1 | .
TGCGCCAGCAAATATGGTGGGGGTACAGATACGCAGTATTTT | CASKYGGGTDTQYF | TRBJ2-3 | few | TRBV5-1 | .
TGTGCCAGCAGCTTAGGCACCGGGGAGCTGTTTTTT | CASSLGTGELFF | TRBJ2-2 | . | TRBV7-3 | .
TGTGCCAGTAAGCGGGAGGCCTACGAGCAGTACTTC | CASKREAYEQYF | TRBJ2-7 | . | TRBV6-6 | TRBD2
TGTGCCAGCGGACAGGACCAGAGCAATCAGCCCCAGCATTTT | CASGQDQSNQPQHF | TRBJ1-5 | . | TRBV7-2 | TRBD1
TGTGCCAGCACCCCCGAGTCCGGGACCCGCAACGATGAGCAGTTCTTC | CASTPESGTRNDEQFF | TRBJ2-1 | . | TRBV27 | .
TGCGCCAGCAGCGATTCGGACACCGGGGAGCTGTTTTTT | CASSDSDTGELFF | TRBJ2-2 | . | TRBV5-1 | .
TGTGCCAGCAGCCTCCCCGGGGGGGCCAAAAACATTCAGTACTTC | CASSLPGGAKNIQYF | TRBJ2-4 | . | TRBV28 | TRBD2
TGTGCCAGCAGCGTTCAGGGGTCTCAAAACTATGGCTACACCTTC | CASSVQGSQNYGYTF | TRBJ1-2 | . | TRBV9 | .
TGCGCCGCTTGGGGAAACAATGAGCAGTTCTTC | CAAWGNNEQFF | TRBJ2-1 | . | TRBV20-1 | .
TGTGCCACCAGCAGAGATCGGACTTCCTACAATGAGCAGTTCTTC | CATSRDRTSYNEQFF | TRBJ2-1 | . | TRBV15 | .
TGCGCCAGCAGCTTGACCAATGAGCAGTTCTTC | CASSLTNEQFF | TRBJ2-1 | few | TRBV5-1 | .
TGTGCCAGCACCCCCGACAGAAACTATGGCTACACCTTC | CASTPDRNYGYTF | TRBJ1-2 | once | TRBV6-5 | .
TGCGCCAGCAGCTTGCTTGGCACAGATACGCAGTATTTT | CASSLLGTDTQYF | TRBJ2-3 | . | TRBV5-1 | .
TGTGCCAGCAGATCACTAGTTCTTCCCTACGAGCAGTACTTC | CASRSLVLPYEQYF | TRBJ2-7 | . | TRBV27 | .